This note documents a single TCR beta chain sequence. Antigen unknown. Genomic DNA served as template for TCR beta VDJ and CDR3 profiling. From the reads, TCRdb called clonotypes with MiXCR, one entry per CDR3 protein. The repertoire includes about 200,000 distinct CDR3 sequences, 65% of them detected once, and around 60% sits in the top ten. The V and J ends lost 8 bases and 3 bases, in that order; junction bases with no gene match: 7. Germline V gene lookup returns CDR1 ENHRY and CDR2 SYGVKD. The CDR3 is 14 residues long. The record originates from a study of CD8+CD57+ T cells in acquired aplastic anemia. Selection for sequencing was limited to patients who had shown CD8+CD57+ cell expansion by flow cytometry. Study outcomes and limitations: The CD8+ Simpson's diversity of patients and controls was not significantly different. Overlap between patients and controls comprised just under 30 CD8+ CDR3 sequences.

This chain uses TRBV10-3 with TRBJ2-3; 8 bases agree with TRBD2. The sequence derives from a human donor with aplastic anemia. The sequencing input was sorted CD4+, CD8+, or CD8+CD57+ T cells (not recorded which) from PBMCs. CDR3 residues: CAIGWVAGTDTQYF. Here the CDR3 DNA reads TGTGCCATCGGTTGGGTAGCGGGGACAGATACGCAGTATTTT.